This T cell receptor (beta chain) was recovered during a study of blood T cells in healthy people across ages. Overall study context: For every two T cells, template switching captured about one barcoded beta molecule. Study-level results: Among T cells, TCR beta diversity per million cells dropped roughly linearly as age rose.

About this clonotype: The antigen remains undetermined.

PCR was performed a second time for about 7 to 11 cycles using a sample-barcoded 5' primer and a J-beta primer mix. TCRdb used MiXCR to reprocess the 5' RACE reads, holding one entry per CDR3 protein. Among some 1.1 million distinct CDR3 sequences, 35% to 45% were seen once, and the ten largest hold around 14%. The V and J ends lost 5 bases and 6 bases respectively, with 16 bases between them. This CDR3 contains 14 residues. The chain joins TRBV12-3 or TRBV12-4 to TRBJ1-1; D perhaps matches TRBD1 (5 bases). The sample comprised blood. The origin of this receptor is a man between 18 and 29 years old in good health. CDR3 DNA sequence: TGTGCCAGCAGTCGTAGGGGAGGGAAGGCTGAAGCTTTCTTT. Protein sequence: CASSRRGGKAEAFF.